This T cell receptor (beta chain) was sequenced in a study of preoperative IRX-2 immunotherapy in early breast cancer. This sample's treatment: preoperative locoregional IRX-2 cytokine immunotherapy. Preoperative locoregional IRX-2 cytokine immunotherapy was tested in the phase Ib source study. The junction had 7 bases not matched to a gene; V was cut back by 7 bases and J by 2 bases. The CDR3 has 17 amino acids. Germline assignment: CDR1 MNHEY and CDR2 SMNVEV (reference sequence). TCRdb's copy holds only in-frame clones and misses some; the assay was immunoSEQ multiplex PCR. The profile covers around 28,000 clones, with around 87% appearing a single time and roughly 10% taken by the ten largest.

This TCR derives from a human donor with breast cancer. The chain joins TRBV27 to TRBJ2-6; the match to TRBD1 covers 11 bases. This material was collected from a patient treated with IRX-2 immunotherapy. Here the CDR3 reads CASTPGTGGPGANVLTF. CDR3 nucleotide sequence: TGTGCCAGCACACCCGGGACAGGGGGACCTGGGGCCAACGTCCTGACTTTC.